This T cell receptor (beta chain) was profiled in a study of T cell repertoires in cytomegalovirus infection. Study as a whole: Both recently identified HLA-C-restricted and well-studied HLA-B-restricted CMV epitopes were used in the study. Both a matching HLA type and CMV infection were indicated by public TCR beta signatures.

Broader study findings: There were HLA-C-restricted CMV-specific TCR beta clonotypes dominating the ex vivo response.

In the case of this clonotype: Its specificity is unknown.

Deletions cut 6 bases from V and 1 base from J, with 8 bases between. This CDR3 is 12 amino acids long. Per the germline V gene, CDR1 is DFQATT and CDR2 is SNEGSKA (reference sequence). A single record per CDR3 protein comes from TCRdb applying MiXCR to the reads. The repertoire has 570,000 or so distinct CDR3 sequences, about 40% of them found once; the top ten carry 40% to 60%. This chain connects TRBV20-1 to TRBJ2-3, with D hard to call. The TCR sequence derives from a human donor in good health (CMV status not recorded). Some clones in this sample may be carry-over from other donors' samples. This specimen was cultured PBMCs, taken from culture after CMV antigen stimulation. The CDR3: CSAATGTDTQYF. Written as DNA, the CDR3 is TGCAGTGCGGCAACTGGCACAGATACGCAGTATTTT.